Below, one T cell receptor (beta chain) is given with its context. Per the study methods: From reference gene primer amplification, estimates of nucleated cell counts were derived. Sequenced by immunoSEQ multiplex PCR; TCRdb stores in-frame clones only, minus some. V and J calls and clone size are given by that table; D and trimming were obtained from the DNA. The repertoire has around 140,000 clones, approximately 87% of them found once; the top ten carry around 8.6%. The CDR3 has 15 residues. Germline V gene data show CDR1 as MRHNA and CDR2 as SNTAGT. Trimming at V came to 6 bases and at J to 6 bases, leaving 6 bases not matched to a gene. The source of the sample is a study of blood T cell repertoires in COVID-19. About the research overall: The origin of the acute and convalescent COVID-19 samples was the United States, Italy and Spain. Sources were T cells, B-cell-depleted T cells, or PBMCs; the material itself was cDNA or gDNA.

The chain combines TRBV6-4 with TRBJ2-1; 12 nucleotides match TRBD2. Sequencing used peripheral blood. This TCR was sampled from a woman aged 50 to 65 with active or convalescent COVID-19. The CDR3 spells CASSGGTSGSNEQFF. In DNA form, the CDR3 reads TGTGCCAGCAGCGGCGGGACTAGCGGGTCCAATGAGCAGTTCTTC.